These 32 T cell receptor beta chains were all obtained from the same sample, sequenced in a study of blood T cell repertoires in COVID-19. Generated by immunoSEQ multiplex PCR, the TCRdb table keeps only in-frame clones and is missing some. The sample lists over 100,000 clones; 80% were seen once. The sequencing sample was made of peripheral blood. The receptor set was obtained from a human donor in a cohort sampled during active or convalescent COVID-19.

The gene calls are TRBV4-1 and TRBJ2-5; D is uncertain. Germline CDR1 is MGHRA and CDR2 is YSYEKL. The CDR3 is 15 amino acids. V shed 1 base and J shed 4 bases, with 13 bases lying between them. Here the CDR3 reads CASSQGFGLSETQYF. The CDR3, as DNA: TGCGCCAGCAGCCAAGGTTTCGGGTTGTCAGAGACCCAGTACTTC.

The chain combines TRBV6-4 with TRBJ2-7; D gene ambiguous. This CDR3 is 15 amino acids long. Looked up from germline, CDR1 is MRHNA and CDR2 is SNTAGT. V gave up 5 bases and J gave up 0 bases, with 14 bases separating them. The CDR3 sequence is CASSTRSQSSYEQYF. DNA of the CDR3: TGTGCCAGCAGTACCAGGTCCCAGAGCTCCTACGAGCAGTACTTC.

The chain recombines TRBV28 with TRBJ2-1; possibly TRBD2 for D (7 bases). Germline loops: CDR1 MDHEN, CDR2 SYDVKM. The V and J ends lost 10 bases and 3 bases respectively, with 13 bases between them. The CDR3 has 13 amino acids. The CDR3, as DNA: TGTGCCATCGAGGGGGGGGGCTACAATGAGCAGTTCTTC. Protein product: CAIEGGGYNEQFF.

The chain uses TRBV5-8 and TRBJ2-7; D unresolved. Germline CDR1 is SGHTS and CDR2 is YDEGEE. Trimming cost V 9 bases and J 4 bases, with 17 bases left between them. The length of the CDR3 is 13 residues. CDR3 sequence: CAITNPLRYEQYF. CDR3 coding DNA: TGTGCCATCACCAACCCCCTAAGATACGAGCAGTACTTC.

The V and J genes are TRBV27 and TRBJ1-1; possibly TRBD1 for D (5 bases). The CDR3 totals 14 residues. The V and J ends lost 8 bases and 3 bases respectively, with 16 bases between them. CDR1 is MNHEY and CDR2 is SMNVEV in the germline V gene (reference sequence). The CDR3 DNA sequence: TGTGCCAGCGGGCGCTGGGGGGGGGACACTGAAGCTTTCTTT. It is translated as CASGRWGGDTEAFF.

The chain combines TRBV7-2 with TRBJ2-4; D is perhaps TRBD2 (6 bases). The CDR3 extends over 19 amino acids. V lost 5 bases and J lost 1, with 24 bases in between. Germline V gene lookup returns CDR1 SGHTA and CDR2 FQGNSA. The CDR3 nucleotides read TGTGCCAGCAGCCCAGAGGAGCGCGCGGGGAGAGGGGCCAAAAACATTCAGTACTTC. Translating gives CASSPEERAGRGAKNIQYF.

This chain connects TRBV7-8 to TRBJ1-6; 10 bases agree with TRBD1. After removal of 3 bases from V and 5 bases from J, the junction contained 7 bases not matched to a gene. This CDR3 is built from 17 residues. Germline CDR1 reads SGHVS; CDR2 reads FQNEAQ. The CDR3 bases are TGTGCCAGCAGCTTCCGGGACAGGGGAGTAGATAATTCACCCCTCCACTTT. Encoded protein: CASSFRDRGVDNSPLHF. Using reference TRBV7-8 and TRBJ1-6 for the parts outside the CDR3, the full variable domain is GAGVSQSPRYKVAKRGQDVALRCDPISGHVSLFWYQQALGQGPEFLTYFQNEAQLDKSGLPSDRFFAERPEGSVSTLKIQRTQQEDSAVYLCASSFRDRGVDNSPLHFGNGTRLTVT.

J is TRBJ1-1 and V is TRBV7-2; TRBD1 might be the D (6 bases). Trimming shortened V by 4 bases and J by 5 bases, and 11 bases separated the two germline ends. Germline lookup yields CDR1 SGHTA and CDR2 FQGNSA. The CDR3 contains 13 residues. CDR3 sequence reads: CASSSQTGTEAFF. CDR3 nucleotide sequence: TGTGCCAGCAGCTCCCAGACAGGTACTGAAGCTTTCTTT.

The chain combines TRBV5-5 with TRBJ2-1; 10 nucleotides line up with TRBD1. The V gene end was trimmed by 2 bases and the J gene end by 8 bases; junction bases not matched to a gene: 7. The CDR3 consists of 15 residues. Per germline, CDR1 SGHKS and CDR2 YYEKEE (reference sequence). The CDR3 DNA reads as TGTGCCAGCAGCTTTTCGTGGGACAGGGGCTATGAGCAGTTCTTC. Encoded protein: CASSFSWDRGYEQFF. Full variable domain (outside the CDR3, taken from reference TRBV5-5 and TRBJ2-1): DAGVTQSPTHLIKTRGQQVTLRCSPISGHKSVSWYQQVLGQGPQFIFQYYEKEERGRGNFPDRFSARQFPNYSSELNVNALLLGDSALYLCASSFSWDRGYEQFFGPGTRLTVL.

CDR3 sequence (DNA): TGTGCCAGTAGTCCCCGGGGTAGCGGATCGGACGTGGGGCCCTACGAGCAGTACTTC. Its protein product is CASSPRGSGSDVGPYEQYF. The chain carries TRBV19 and TRBJ2-7; D is possibly TRBD2 (6 bases). V was clipped by 5 bases and J by 2 bases, with 28 bases between them. This CDR3 has 19 amino acids. Germline CDR1 is LNHDA and CDR2 is SQIVND (reference sequence). The entire variable domain, with the rest obtained from reference TRBV19 and TRBJ2-7, is as follows: DGGITQSPKYLFRKEGQNVTLSCEQNLNHDAMYWYRQDPGQGLRLIYYSQIVNDFQKGDIAEGYSVSREKKESFPLTVTSAQKNPTAFYLCASSPRGSGSDVGPYEQYFGPGTRLTVT.

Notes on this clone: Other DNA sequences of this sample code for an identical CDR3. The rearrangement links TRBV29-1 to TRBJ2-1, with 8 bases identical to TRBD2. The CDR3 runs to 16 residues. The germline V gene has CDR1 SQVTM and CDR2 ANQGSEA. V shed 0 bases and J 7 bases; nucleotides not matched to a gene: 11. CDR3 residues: CSVEDSERGRGNEQFF. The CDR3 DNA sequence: TGCAGCGTTGAAGATTCGGAGCGGGGGCGGGGGAATGAGCAGTTCTTC.

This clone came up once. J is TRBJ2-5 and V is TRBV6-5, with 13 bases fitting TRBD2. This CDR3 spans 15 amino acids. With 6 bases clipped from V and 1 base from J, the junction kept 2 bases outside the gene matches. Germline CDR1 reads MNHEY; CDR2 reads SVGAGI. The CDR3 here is CASRRLAGGQETQYF. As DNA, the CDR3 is TGTGCCAGCAGAAGACTAGCGGGGGGCCAAGAGACCCAGTACTTC.

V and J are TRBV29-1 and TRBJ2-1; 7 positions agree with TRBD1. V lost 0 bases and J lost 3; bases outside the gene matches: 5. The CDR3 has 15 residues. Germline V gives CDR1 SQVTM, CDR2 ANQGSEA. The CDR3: CSVEDLGQIYNEQFF. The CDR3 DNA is TGCAGCGTTGAAGATCTGGGACAGATCTACAATGAGCAGTTCTTC.

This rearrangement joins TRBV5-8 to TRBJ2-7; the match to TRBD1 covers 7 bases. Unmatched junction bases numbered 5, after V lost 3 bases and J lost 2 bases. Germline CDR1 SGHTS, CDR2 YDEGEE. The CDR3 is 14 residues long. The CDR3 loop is CASSYGTETYEQYF. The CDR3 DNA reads TGTGCCAGCAGCTATGGGACAGAAACCTACGAGCAGTACTTC.

CDR3 coding DNA: TGTGCCAGCAGGGCCAGACAGGGGGAGTTCTTC. This codes for CASRARQGEFF. The V gene is TRBV2, the J gene TRBJ2-1; 9 bases agree with TRBD1. V lost 6 bases and J lost 14; bases outside the gene matches: 5. The CDR3 sequence is 11 residues long. Per germline, CDR1 SNHLY and CDR2 FYNNEI. Looking up the rest from reference TRBV2 and TRBJ2-1 gives the full variable domain: EPEVTQTPSHQVTQMGQEVILRCVPISNHLYFYWYRQILGQKVEFLVSFYNNEISEKSEIFDDQFSVERPDGSNFTLKIRSTKLEDSAMYFCASRARQGEFFGPGTRLTVL.

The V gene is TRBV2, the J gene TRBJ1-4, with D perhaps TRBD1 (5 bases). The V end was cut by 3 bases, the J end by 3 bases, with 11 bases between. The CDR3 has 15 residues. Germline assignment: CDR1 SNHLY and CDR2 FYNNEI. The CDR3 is CASSDPGEANEKLFF. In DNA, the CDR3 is TGTGCCAGCAGTGACCCGGGGGAGGCTAATGAAAAACTGTTTTTT.

The CDR3 reads CASSLRQDGNTIYF. DNA for the CDR3: TGTGCCAGCAGCTTGAGACAAGACGGAAACACCATATATTTT. The rearrangement links TRBV11-3 to TRBJ1-3; D remains ambiguous. CDR3 length: 14 amino acids. V lost 3 bases, J lost 4 bases, and 10 bases lay in between. Germline-derived CDR1 and CDR2 are SGHNT and YENEEA.

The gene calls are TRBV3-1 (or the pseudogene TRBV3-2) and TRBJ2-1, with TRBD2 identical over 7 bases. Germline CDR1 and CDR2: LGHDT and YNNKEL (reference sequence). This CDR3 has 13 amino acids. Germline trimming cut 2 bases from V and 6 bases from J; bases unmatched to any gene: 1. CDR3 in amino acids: CASSQRLANEQFF. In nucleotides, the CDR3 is TGTGCCAGCAGCCAACGACTAGCCAATGAGCAGTTCTTC.

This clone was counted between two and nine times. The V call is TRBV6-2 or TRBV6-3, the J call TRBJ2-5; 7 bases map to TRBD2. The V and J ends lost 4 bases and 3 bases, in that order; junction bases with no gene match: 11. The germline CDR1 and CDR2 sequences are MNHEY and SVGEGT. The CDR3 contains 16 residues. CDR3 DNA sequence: TGTGCCAGCAGTTCGATCACGACTAGCCGGGAAGAGACCCAGTACTTC. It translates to CASSSITTSREETQYF.

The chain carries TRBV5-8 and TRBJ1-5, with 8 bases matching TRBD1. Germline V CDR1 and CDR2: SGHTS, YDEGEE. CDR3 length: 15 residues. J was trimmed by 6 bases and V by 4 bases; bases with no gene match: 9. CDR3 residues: CASSPTDRGFQPQHF. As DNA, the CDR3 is TGTGCCAGCAGCCCAACCGACAGGGGATTTCAGCCCCAGCATTTT.

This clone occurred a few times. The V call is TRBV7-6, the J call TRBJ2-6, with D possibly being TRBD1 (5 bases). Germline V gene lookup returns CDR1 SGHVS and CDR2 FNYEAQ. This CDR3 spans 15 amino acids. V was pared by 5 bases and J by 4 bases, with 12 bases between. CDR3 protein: CASSGSRAGANVLTF. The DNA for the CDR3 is TGTGCCAGCAGCGGATCCAGGGCCGGGGCCAACGTCCTGACTTTC.

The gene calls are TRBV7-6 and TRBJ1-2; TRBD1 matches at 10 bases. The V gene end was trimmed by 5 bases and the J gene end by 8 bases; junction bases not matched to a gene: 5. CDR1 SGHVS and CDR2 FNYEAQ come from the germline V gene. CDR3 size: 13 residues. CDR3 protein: CASSRQGAGGYTF. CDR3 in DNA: TGTGCCAGCAGCCGACAGGGGGCGGGAGGCTACACCTTC.

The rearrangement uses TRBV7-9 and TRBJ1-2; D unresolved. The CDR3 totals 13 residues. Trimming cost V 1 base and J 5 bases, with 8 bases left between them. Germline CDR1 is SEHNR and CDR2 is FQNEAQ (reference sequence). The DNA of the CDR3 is TGTGCCAGCAGCTTAGGGGCCCAATATGGCTACACCTTC. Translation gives CASSLGAQYGYTF.

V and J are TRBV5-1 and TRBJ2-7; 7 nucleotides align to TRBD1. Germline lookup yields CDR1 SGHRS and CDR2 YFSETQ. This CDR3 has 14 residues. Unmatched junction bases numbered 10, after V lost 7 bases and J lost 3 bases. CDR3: CASRLRDSLYEQYF. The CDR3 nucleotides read TGCGCCAGCCGCCTCAGGGACAGTCTCTACGAGCAGTACTTC.

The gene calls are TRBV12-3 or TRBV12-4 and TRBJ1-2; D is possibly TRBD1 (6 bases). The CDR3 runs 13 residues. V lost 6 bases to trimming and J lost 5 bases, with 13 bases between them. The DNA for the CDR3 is TGTGCCAGCAGCCCGGACAGCCGGTATGGCTACACCTTC. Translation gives CASSPDSRYGYTF.

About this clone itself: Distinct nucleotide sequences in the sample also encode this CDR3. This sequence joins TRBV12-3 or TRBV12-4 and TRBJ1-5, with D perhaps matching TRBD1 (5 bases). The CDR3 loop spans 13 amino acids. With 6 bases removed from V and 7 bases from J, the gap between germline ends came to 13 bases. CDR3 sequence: CASSLGGEQPQHF. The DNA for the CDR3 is TGTGCCAGCAGCCTCGGGGGGGAACAGCCCCAGCATTTT.

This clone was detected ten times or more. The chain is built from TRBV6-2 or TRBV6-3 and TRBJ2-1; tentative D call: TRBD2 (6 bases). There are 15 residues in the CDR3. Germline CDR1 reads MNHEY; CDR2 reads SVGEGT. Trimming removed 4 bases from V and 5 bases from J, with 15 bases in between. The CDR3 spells CASSLYGGSNNEQFF. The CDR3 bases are TGTGCCAGCAGTTTATATGGGGGGAGCAACAATGAGCAGTTCTTC.

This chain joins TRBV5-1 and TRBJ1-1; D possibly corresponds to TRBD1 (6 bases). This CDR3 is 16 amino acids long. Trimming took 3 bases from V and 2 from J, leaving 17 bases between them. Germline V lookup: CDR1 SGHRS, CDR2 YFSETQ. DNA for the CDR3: TGCGCCAGCAGCTCTATTATGATAGGGGGAAACACTGAAGCTTTCTTT. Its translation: CASSSIMIGGNTEAFF.

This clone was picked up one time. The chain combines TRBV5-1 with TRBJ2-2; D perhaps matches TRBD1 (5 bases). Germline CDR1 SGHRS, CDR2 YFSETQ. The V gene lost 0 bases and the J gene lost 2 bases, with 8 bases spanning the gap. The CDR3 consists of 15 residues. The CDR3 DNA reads TGCGCCAGCAGCTTGGTGGACACCAACACCGGGGAGCTGTTTTTT. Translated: CASSLVDTNTGELFF.

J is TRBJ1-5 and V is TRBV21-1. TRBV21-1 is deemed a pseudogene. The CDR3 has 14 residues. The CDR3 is CASSKGGSAQPQHF. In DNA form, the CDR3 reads TGTGCCAGCAGCAAGGGGGGAAGCGCTCAGCCCCAGCATTTT.

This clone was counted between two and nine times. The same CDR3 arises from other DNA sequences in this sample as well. The CDR3 DNA reads as TGTGCCAGTAGTTGGGGAGGGACTGAAGCTTTCTTT. It codes for CASSWGGTEAFF. This rearrangement joins TRBV19 to TRBJ1-1; D is unresolved. Trimming took off 5 bases at V and 5 bases at J, with 9 bases between the two ends. Germline values: CDR1 LNHDA, CDR2 SQIVND (reference sequence). The CDR3 consists of 12 residues.

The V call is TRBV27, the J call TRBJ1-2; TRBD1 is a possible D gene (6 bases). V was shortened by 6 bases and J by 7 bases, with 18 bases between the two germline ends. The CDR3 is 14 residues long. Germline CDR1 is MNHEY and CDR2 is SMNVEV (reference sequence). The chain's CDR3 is CASSHQSTGIGYTF. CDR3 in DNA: TGTGCCAGCAGCCATCAATCGACAGGAATTGGCTACACCTTC.